This TCR beta chain was profiled in a study of regulatory T cells in long-lasting Graves disease (dated by TCRdb to about 2021). About the study as a whole: In the newly diagnosed Graves' disease group, patients had been taking antithyroid drugs for less than 3 months. Persistent Graves' disease patients were compared with newly diagnosed Graves' disease patients by peripheral blood TCR sequencing and RNA sequencing. The study was registered as a clinical trial and conducted in China. A total of roughly 33 samples were covered by TCR sequencing, comprising approximately 13 persistent and about 20 newly diagnosed Graves' disease patients.

Read against the paper, the sample's time point label means: newly diagnosed GD, antithyroid drugs for less than 3 months. RNA was extracted from PBMCs in TRIzol for both TCR sequencing and RNA sequencing. Graves' disease was diagnosed according to American Thyroid Association guidelines. Patients for the study were recruited at an endocrinology department in Xi'an, China. Each patient gave 7.5 to 10 milliliters of peripheral blood, collected in an EDTA anticoagulant tube. Ficoll Paque Plus density gradient separation was used to isolate PBMCs, and no further T cell sorting was performed. An Agilent 2100 Bioanalyzer and agarose gel were used to check RNA quality, and a NanoDrop 2000 was used to measure RNA concentration. The method was multiplex PCR. The listed sequencing device is Illumina HiSeq 4000. To build TCR beta libraries, CDR3 regions were amplified by Arm-PCR using iRepertoire HTBI primers. PCR products were gel purified before sequencing. The authors processed their data as follows. Gene usage analysis of CDR3 amino acid clonotypes used the 62 TRBV and about 15 TRBJ segments found across samples. COPE and FqMerger were used to merge filtered high-quality paired reads into contigs. BLAST was used to align contigs to IMGT TRBV, TRBD and TRBJ reference genes, and CDR3 was defined according to IMGT. Clonotypes above 0.1% frequency were classified as highly expanded clones. Shannon entropy was used to measure repertoire diversity, and the Gini coefficient was used to measure V-J evenness. Clonotypes shared by more than one individual were considered public. In-frame beta chains were kept once TCRdb had trimmed the public reads at Q25 with fastp and called clones with MiXCR. Rows with one shared CDR3 protein collapse into an entry with the most common genes and DNA. The V and J calls were determined by TCRdb, not by the authors. The sample records roughly 400,000 distinct CDR3 sequences, 14% to 15% of which are singletons. The ten largest make up about 8% of the sample.

General findings and caveats noted by the study authors: Because the primary lesion, thyroid tissue, could not be accessed, the study looked at peripheral blood alone. More public clonotypes were shared among persistent patients (under 3,000) than among newly diagnosed patients (just under 1,000). Only the TCR beta chain was sequenced and analyzed. Lower TCR Shannon entropy and fewer highly expanded clones were observed in persistent Graves' disease patients than in newly diagnosed patients, which suggested clonal expansion. As a limitation, the authors acknowledged that the small sample size may reduce accuracy.

On this clonotype itself: Its antigen specificity is not known. Base-call qualities are not available, and no considerably larger clone is one nucleotide away.

These records were also assigned to another study, of T cells in Graves' hyperthyroidism and ophthalmopathy. Per that second paper: Graves' hyperthyroidism was defined as stable when no progression to ophthalmopathy occurred over 18 months of follow-up. Hyperthyroidism patients were newly diagnosed, had a disease duration of under 2 months, and were aged 18 to 65 years. Patients with uncontrolled infections, other autoimmune diseases, pregnancy or lactation were excluded. Diagnoses were established on the basis of clinical symptoms, serum thyroxine and TRAb, thyroid ultrasound, and orbital computed tomography. The TCR CDR3 was subjected to a first round of RT-PCR using the HTBI primer set and the Qiagen OneStep RT-PCR kit. Most expanded thyroid clonotypes (frequency above 0.001) were also detected in blood, suggesting blood repertoires may reflect thyroid immune responses. Ophthalmopathy was separated from stable hyperthyroidism by a 13 V-J signature model, with approximately 90% sensitivity and about 81% specificity obtained in cross-validation and 80%/75% obtained in testing. During validation, the model predicted progression to ophthalmopathy a median of approximately 7 months ahead of onset, with around 71% sensitivity and roughly 72% specificity. To identify distinguishing TCR V-J signatures, a discovery cohort of some 100 patients was used, comprising 43 with Graves' ophthalmopathy and some 60 with stable Graves' hyperthyroidism. Whether ophthalmopathy could be predicted prospectively was tested in an independent validation cohort made up of about 18 hyperthyroidism patients plus 17 patients who later progressed to ophthalmopathy. The 75 to 100 discovery patients were randomly split 7:3 into training and test sets. In addition, the study compared T-cell repertoires in thyroid tissue and in blood from about 6 Graves' hyperthyroidism patients. After blood sampling, hyperthyroidism patients were treated with methimazole at a starting dose of 30 mg daily, and ophthalmopathy patients were treated with high-dose intravenous methylprednisolone. A second multiplex PCR round built the libraries, followed by size selection and purification. The libraries were sequenced on an Illumina HiSeq2000 using paired-end 100 bp reads. SOAPnuke was used to process the raw data, throwing out any read that contained adapters or uncalled bases, had a mean Phred below 15, or lacked an exact constant-primer or identifier match. COPE v1.2.5 was used to merge high-quality paired reads, and clonotypes were defined as unique nucleotide sequences. MiTCR v1.1 was used to align the clonotypes against IMGT TRBV, TRBD and TRBJ reference segments. Only V-J combinations with frequency above 0.0001, covering 99% to 99.2% of repertoires, were analysed. A TCS score was defined as the ratio between F50 (clonal expansion) and ExV (chaos), using BLOSUM62-based TCRdist between CDR3 peptides within each V-J. Welch's t-statistics and random forest reduced 450 to 600 V-J features to roughly 13, which were used in a naive Bayes classifier (R e1071). Sample size was not statistically predetermined, and investigators were not blinded to group allocation. The paper reports TCR Vbeta CDR3 sequencing of more than 120 peripheral blood samples: under 45 ophthalmopathy, approximately 74 hyperthyroidism and around 17 progressor patients.

Sample: peripheral blood mononuclear cells (PBMCs), taken at new diagnosis, from a patient treated with antithyroid drugs. This TCR was sampled from a woman aged 40 to 49 with Graves disease. Donor details come from another sample of the same person, matched by shared clones.

The CDR3 protein sequence reads: CSATRDRGRADTGELFF. The DNA sequence reads TGCAGTGCAACCCGGGACAGGGGAAGAGCGGACACCGGGGAGCTGTTTTTT. The rearranged segments are TRBV20-1 and TRBJ2-2, and TRBD1 aligns with 10 junction nucleotides. CDR1 and CDR2, per the germline V gene (reference sequence), are DFQATT and SNEGSKA. Trimming takes 6 bases off V and 3 bases off J; junction bases not matched to a gene: 13. The cysteine opens and the phenylalanine closes a CDR3 of 17 amino acids. Only CDR3 DNA remains: 51 bases, in frame from the first base.